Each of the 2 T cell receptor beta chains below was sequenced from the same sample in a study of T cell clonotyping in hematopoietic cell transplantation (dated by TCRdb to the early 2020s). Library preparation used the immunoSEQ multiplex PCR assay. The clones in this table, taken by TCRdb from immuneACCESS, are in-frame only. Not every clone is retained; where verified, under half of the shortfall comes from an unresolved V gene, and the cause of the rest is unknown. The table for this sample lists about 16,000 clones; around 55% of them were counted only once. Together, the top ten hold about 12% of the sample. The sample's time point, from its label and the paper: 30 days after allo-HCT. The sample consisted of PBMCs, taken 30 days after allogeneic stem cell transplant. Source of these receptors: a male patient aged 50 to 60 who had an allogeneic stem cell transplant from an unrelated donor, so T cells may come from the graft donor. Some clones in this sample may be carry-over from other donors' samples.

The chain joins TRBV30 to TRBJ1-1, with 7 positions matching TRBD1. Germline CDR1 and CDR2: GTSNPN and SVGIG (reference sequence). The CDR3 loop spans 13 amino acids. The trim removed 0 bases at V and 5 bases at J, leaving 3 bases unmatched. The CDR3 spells CAWSVQGETEAFF. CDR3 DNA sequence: TGTGCCTGGAGTGTCCAGGGGGAGACTGAAGCTTTCTTT.

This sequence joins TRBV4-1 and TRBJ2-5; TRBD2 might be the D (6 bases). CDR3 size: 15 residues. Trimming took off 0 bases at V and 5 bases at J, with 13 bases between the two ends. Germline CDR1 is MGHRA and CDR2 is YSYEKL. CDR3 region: CASSQDPGSRETQYF. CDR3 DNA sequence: TGCGCCAGCAGCCAAGACCCCGGGAGCAGGGAGACCCAGTACTTC.